These T cell receptor beta chains were read from a single sample in a study of cytomegalovirus exposure and HLA in healthy donors. Profiled with immunoSEQ multiplex PCR; TCRdb holds only in-frame clones, not every one. Among some 200,000 clones listed, roughly 83% were seen once. The sample was PBMCs. The receptors here all came from a woman in her 50s in good health and CMV-seronegative. CDR3s leave out the opening cysteine and the closing phenylalanine or tryptophan.

v_call	cdr3_aa
TRBV5-8	ASSPEAGGLDSPLH
TRBV18	ASSPLGRGGSTGELF
TRBV25-1	ASSEYMETQY
TRBV4-2	ASSQEGGRGYAIQY
TRBV18	ASSPLSKGADTEAF
TRBV5-4	ASSLDNLRGHTEAF
TRBV18	ASSSDSPPGSPLH
TRBV9	ASSARGGEGMNTEAF
TRBV5-1	ASSLAGGPQIYNEQF
TRBV28	ASSPWTSGSTDTQY
TRBV5-1	ASSESRGAFTGELF
TRBV2	ASSEAGYEQY
TRBV12-5	ASGLRDEQF
TRBV5-1	ASSFRTEGNIQY
TRBV9	ASTPIGRAADTQY
TRBV10-3	AISEPSGAGTQY
TRBV7-3	ASSSGLASYNEQF
TRBV6-1	ASSELTVNTGELF
TRBV5-1	ASSPTVDTQY
TRBV6-5	ASSPRLGDTEAF
TRBV6-6	ASSPPGVVETQY
TRBV18	ASSTGGLGNQPQH
TRBV7-2	ASSLGRGRMGDTGELF
TRBV29-1	SVGGGYGYT
TRBV9	ASSSAGTGMNEQF
TRBV7-2	ASSLVGGASGYT
TRBV7-9	ASSLTFGEQF
TRBV7-3	ASSLLAGKGEQY
TRBV27	ASSPWTGMAEKLF
TRBV14	ASSQTGFEQY
TRBV15	ATSGSDRGRRNTEAF
TRBV19	ASSTSLPGLQSTGELF
TRBV28	ASSPRGGSGRARADTQY
TRBV6-1	ASTTTGANTEAF
TRBV4-1	ASSQDNRGLYEQY
TRBV2	AREQGFYGYT
TRBV7-9	SSSLEVGYYT
TRBV5-1	ASSLVAGTGLAGELF
TRBV7-2	ASSSAGGLGYEQY
TRBV14	ASSQDALGRGYGYT
TRBV7-9	ASSWDRAQETQY
TRBV10-2	AIRLSGANVLT
TRBV6-1	ASSGGLAHHQETQY
TRBV7-2	ASTPVRGLAGDEQY
TRBV10-1	ASRGSNTEAF
TRBV5-6	ASSLISAEAF
TRBV11-2	ASSLDFAGGRNEQF
TRBV7-9	ASSAGTGFEQY
TRBV5-4	ASSKPGQGQSYNEQF
TRBV5-6	ASSLGTEQY
TRBV18	ASSPRTGLDTEAF
TRBV7-9	ASSLGDRFDEQF
TRBV9	ASSVAGAAGEQY
TRBV19	ASSIDRNAGTGASPT
TRBV6-1	ASRDYVGNPEAF
TRBV7-2	ASSLANRNGELF
TRBV28	GAGSSNQPQH
TRBV19	ASSRDRISGNTIY
TRBV7-2	ASSLEGTGGAYEQY